Below, 19 T cell receptor beta chains from the same sample are listed, as sequenced in a study of blood T cells in healthy people across ages. A second roughly 6 to 12 cycle PCR used barcoded and J-beta primers. TCRdb recomputed calls from the 5' RACE reads with MiXCR, one row per CDR3 protein. The table records approximately 880,000 distinct CDR3 sequences, roughly 43% of them present only once. Specimen: blood. These receptors were obtained from a man under 40 in good health.

The chain carries TRBV4-2 and TRBJ1-6; D ambiguous. Trimming took off 0 bases at V and 8 bases at J, with 5 bases between the two ends. The CDR3 totals 13 residues. Germline V gene sequence: CDR1 LGHNA, CDR2 YNFKEQ. CDR3: CASSQDVDSPLHF. CDR3 in DNA: TGTGCCAGCAGCCAAGATGTGGATTCACCCCTCCACTTT.

V and J are TRBV20-1 and TRBJ2-1, with TRBD2 matching 10 bases. The ends lost 0 bases at V and 8 bases at J; junction bases unmatched: 10. The CDR3 sequence is 16 residues long. CDR1 is DFQATT, CDR2 SNEGSKA, per germline (reference sequence). CDR3 nucleotides: TGCAGTGCTAGAGATTCGGCTAGCGGGGGTCCCGATGAGCAGTTCTTC. Protein product: CSARDSASGGPDEQFF.

V gene TRBV4-2 combines with J gene TRBJ1-4, with D unclear. CDR3 length equals 14 residues. Germline V CDR1 and CDR2: LGHNA, YNFKEQ. The V end was cut by 2 bases, the J end by 10 bases, with 14 bases between. The CDR3 loop reads CASSQQSDFGKLFF. CDR3 bases: TGTGCCAGCAGCCAACAGTCGGATTTTGGAAAACTGTTTTTT.

This chain connects TRBV20-1 to TRBJ1-5; D is undetermined. CDR1 and CDR2 from the germline V gene are DFQATT and SNEGSKA (reference sequence). The CDR3 length is 15 residues. The V gene lost 5 bases and the J gene lost 3 bases, with 17 bases spanning the gap. CDR3 region: CSALDAIGVNQPQHF. In DNA form, the CDR3 reads TGCAGTGCTCTAGACGCAATAGGAGTCAATCAGCCCCAGCATTTT.

The rearrangement joins TRBV11-2 to TRBJ1-6; D unclear. The CDR3 is 15 amino acids. The germline V gene encodes CDR1 SGHAT and CDR2 FQNNGV. V was clipped by 1 base and J by 7 bases, with 11 bases between them. The CDR3: CASSLVTTTNSPLHF. The CDR3 DNA sequence: TGTGCCAGCAGCTTAGTAACGACTACAAATTCACCCCTCCACTTT.

The V gene is TRBV20-1, the J gene TRBJ1-1; a possible D gene is TRBD1 (5 bases). The V and J ends lost 8 bases and 0 bases respectively, with 16 bases between them. CDR3 length: 14 amino acids. Germline V gives CDR1 DFQATT, CDR2 SNEGSKA (reference sequence). The CDR3 DNA sequence: TGCAGTTCTTTAGCTGGGGGTTTGAACACTGAAGCTTTCTTT. It yields the protein CSSLAGGLNTEAFF.

The table lists this clonotype with many counts. The V call is TRBV28, the J call TRBJ2-7; perhaps TRBD1 as D (6 bases). Trimming cost V 4 bases and J 3 bases, with 19 bases left between them. The CDR3 spans 16 residues. The germline CDR1 and CDR2 sequences are MDHEN and SYDVKM. CDR3 sequence: CASSSPQTGQSYEQYF. The CDR3 DNA follows: TGTGCCAGCAGTTCCCCACAGACAGGACAGAGCTACGAGCAGTACTTC.

The rearrangement uses TRBV20-1 and TRBJ2-3, with TRBD2 matching over 8 bases. CDR1 is DFQATT, CDR2 SNEGSKA, per germline (reference sequence). This CDR3 comprises 15 residues. Germline trimming cut 6 bases from V and 7 bases from J; bases unmatched to any gene: 15. CDR3 coding DNA: TGCAGTGCAATACTACTAGCGGCGGGGGGAAATACGCAGTATTTT. Protein product: CSAILLAAGGNTQYF.

On this clonotype: Its ends do not fully match the called genes, so a read error is possible. This chain connects TRBV4-2 to TRBJ2-7; 8 nucleotides line up with TRBD2. This CDR3 is 15 amino acids long. Germline V gives CDR1 LGHNA, CDR2 YNFKEQ. In DNA, the CDR3 is TGTGCCAGCAACCAAGGAAGCGGGGGAACGTACGAGCAGTACTTC. Translated: CASNQGSGGTYEQYF.

This clonotype was recorded only once. The V and J genes are TRBV28 and TRBJ1-2, with TRBD1 matching over 9 bases. CDR1 is MDHEN and CDR2 is SYDVKM in the germline V gene. The CDR3 has 16 amino acids. After removal of 6 bases from V and 2 bases from J, the junction contained 10 bases not matched to a gene. CDR3 bases: TGTGCCAGCAGATCTCGGGACAGGGTGCTCAACTATGGCTACACCTTC. Encoded protein: CASRSRDRVLNYGYTF.

In this sample, this clonotype turned up a few times. The gene calls are TRBV12-3 or TRBV12-4 and TRBJ2-5; D gene unclear. CDR3 length: 17 amino acids. The V gene lost 2 bases and the J gene lost 4 bases, with 20 bases spanning the gap. In DNA, the CDR3 is TGTGCCAGCAGTTTAAAAGTTAGGACGGCGGTTCCAGAGACCCAGTACTTC. Its translation is CASSLKVRTAVPETQYF.

V gene TRBV30 combines with J gene TRBJ1-2; 8 nucleotides line up with TRBD1. Germline V gene sequence: CDR1 GTSNPN, CDR2 SVGIG (reference sequence). Trimming at V came to 5 bases and at J to 3 bases, leaving 5 bases not matched to a gene. There are 13 residues in the CDR3. DNA of the CDR3: TGTGCCTGGGACAGGGGACCGCACTATGGCTACACCTTC. Its translation is CAWDRGPHYGYTF.

About this clonotype: Possible read error: a much larger clone is one base away. This chain connects TRBV3-1 to TRBJ1-6, with 8 nucleotides matching TRBD1. CDR1 LGHDT and CDR2 YNNKEL come from the germline V gene (reference sequence). The CDR3 extends over 14 amino acids. Trimming removed 3 bases from V and 5 bases from J; junction bases left unmatched: 0. CDR3 protein: CASSQGQDNSPLHF. The DNA of the CDR3 is TGTGCCAGCAGCCAGGGACAGGATAATTCACCCCTCCACTTT.

The chain uses TRBV20-1 and TRBJ2-5, with a possible D match to TRBD2 (5 bases). The CDR3 totals 15 residues. Looked up from germline, CDR1 is DFQATT and CDR2 is SNEGSKA (reference sequence). V was cut by 6 bases and J by 2 bases, with 19 bases left in between. Written as DNA, the CDR3 is TGCAGTGCCCGTAAGCCCGGACTTCGACAAGAGACCCAGTACTTC. Protein sequence: CSARKPGLRQETQYF.

This rearrangement joins TRBV6-1 to TRBJ1-2, with D possibly matching TRBD1 (6 bases). V was pared by 2 bases and J by 0 bases, with 10 bases between. The CDR3 is made up of 15 amino acids. Germline CDR1 is MNHNS and CDR2 is SASEGT. The CDR3 is CASSEWRTANYGYTF. The CDR3 DNA sequence: TGTGCCAGCAGTGAATGGAGGACAGCTAACTATGGCTACACCTTC.

The chain joins TRBV6-2 or TRBV6-3 to TRBJ1-6; D perhaps matches TRBD1 (5 bases). Trimming pared 5 bases from V and 7 bases from J, leaving 15 bases between. CDR1 and CDR2 (germline): MNHEY, SVGEGT. CDR3 size: 15 residues. DNA of the CDR3: TGTGCCAGCAGTGTCACCGGGACGCACAATTCACCCCTCCACTTT. Its protein is CASSVTGTHNSPLHF.

This chain links TRBV20-1 with TRBJ2-7, with D unclear. The J call may not be correct, given that the DNA end is closer to TRBJ2-5. The CDR3 runs to 14 residues. CDR1 and CDR2 from the germline V gene are DFQATT and SNEGSKA (reference sequence). The CDR3 is CSARDLGLLQTQYF. DNA of the CDR3: TGCAGTGCTAGAGATCTTGGGTTGCTACAGACCCAGTACTTC.

This clonotype was observed many times. This chain uses TRBV3-1 with TRBJ2-7; D possibly corresponds to TRBD2 (6 bases). Germline CDR1 reads LGHDT; CDR2 reads YNNKEL (reference sequence). The CDR3 is 14 amino acids. Between the trimmed V and J ends, which lost 5 bases and 5 bases, there was a span of 16 bases. In nucleotides, the CDR3 is TGTGCCAGCAGCGCCTCCGGGACTGCGAACGAGCAGTACTTC. Protein: CASSASGTANEQYF.

The V and J genes are TRBV7-9 and TRBJ1-4; 8 nucleotides align to TRBD1. The CDR3 has 15 amino acids. Trimming took 5 bases from V and 4 from J; bases not matched to a gene: 6. CDR1 is SEHNR and CDR2 is FQNEAQ in the germline V gene (reference sequence). The CDR3 DNA reads TGTGCCAGCAGCGGAGGACAGGGTATTAATGAAAAACTGTTTTTT. It codes for CASSGGQGINEKLFF.